What follows describes a single T cell receptor beta chain. One entry per CDR3 protein results from TCRdb running MiXCR on the 5' RACE reads. The sample contains 250,000 or so distinct CDR3 sequences, more than 20% of which appear only once. This record belongs to a study of CD8 T cells in ankylosing spondylitis. Germline CDR1 and CDR2: MRHNA and SNTAGT. V gave up 3 bases and J gave up 2 bases, with 19 bases separating them. The CDR3 runs to 17 residues. Source material: blood, either unsorted or a sorted T cell fraction (not recorded which). The sequence was obtained from a male donor with ankylosing spondylitis or in good health (not recorded which). The rearrangement links TRBV6-4 to TRBJ2-5; TRBD1 is a possible D gene (6 bases). CDR3 nucleotides: TGTGCCAGCAGTGATCTCACACCAAACAGGGAACAAGAGACCCAGTACTTC. Its translation is CASSDLTPNREQETQYF.